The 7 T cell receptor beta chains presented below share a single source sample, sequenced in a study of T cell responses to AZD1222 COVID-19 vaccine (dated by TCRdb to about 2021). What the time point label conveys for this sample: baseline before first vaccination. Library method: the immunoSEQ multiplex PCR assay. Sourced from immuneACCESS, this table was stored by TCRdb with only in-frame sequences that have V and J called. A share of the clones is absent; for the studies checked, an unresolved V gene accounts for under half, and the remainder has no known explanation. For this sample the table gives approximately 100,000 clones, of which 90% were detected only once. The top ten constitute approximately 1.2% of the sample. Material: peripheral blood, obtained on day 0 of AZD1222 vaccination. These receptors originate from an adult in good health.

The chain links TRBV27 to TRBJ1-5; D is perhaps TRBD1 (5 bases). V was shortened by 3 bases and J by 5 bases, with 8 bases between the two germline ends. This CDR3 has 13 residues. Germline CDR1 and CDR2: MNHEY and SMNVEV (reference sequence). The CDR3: CASSFSGYQPQHF. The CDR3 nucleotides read TGTGCCAGCAGTTTCTCAGGGTATCAGCCCCAGCATTTT.

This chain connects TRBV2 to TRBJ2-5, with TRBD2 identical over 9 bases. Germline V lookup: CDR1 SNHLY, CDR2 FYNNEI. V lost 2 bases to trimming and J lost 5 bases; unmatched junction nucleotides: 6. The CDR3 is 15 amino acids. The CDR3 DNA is TGTGCCAGCAGTGAAAAAAGCGGGGGGACCGAGACCCAGTACTTC. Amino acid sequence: CASSEKSGGTETQYF.

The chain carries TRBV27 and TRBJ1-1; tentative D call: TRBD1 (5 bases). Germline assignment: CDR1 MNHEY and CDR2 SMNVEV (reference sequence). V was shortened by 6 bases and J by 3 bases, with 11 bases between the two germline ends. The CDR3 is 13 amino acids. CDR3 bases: TGTGCCAGCAGGAATACAGGCTACACTGAAGCTTTCTTT. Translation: CASRNTGYTEAFF.

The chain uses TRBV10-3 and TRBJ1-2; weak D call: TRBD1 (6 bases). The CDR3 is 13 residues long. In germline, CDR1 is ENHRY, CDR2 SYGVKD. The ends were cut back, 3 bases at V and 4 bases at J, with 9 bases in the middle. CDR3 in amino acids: CAISDRGTYGYTF. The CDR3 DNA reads TGTGCCATCAGTGACAGGGGAACCTATGGCTACACCTTC.

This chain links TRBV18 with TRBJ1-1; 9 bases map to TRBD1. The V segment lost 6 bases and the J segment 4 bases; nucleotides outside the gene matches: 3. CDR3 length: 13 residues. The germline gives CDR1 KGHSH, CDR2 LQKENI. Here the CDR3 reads CASSLQGATEAFF. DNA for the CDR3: TGTGCCAGCTCTTTACAGGGGGCCACTGAAGCTTTCTTT.

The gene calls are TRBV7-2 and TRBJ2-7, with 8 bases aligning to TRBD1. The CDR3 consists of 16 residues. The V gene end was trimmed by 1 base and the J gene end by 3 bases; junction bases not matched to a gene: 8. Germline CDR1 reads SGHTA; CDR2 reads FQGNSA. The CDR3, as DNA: TGTGCCAGCAGCTTAGGGTCTCGGACAGGGAACTACGAGCAGTACTTC. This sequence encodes CASSLGSRTGNYEQYF.

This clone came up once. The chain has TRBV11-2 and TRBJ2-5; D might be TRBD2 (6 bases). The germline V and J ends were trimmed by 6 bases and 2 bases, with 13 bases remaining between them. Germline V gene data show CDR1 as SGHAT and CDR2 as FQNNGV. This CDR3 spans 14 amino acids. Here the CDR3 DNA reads TGTGCCAGCAGTAGCGGACTAAAACAAGAGACCCAGTACTTC. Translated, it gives CASSSGLKQETQYF.